The entry below gives a single T cell receptor beta chain sequence along with its context. The sample comes from a study of shared clonotypes between healthy human individuals. Germline CDR1 is LNHNV and CDR2 is YYDKDF (reference sequence). With 9 bases removed from V and 7 bases from J, the gap between germline ends came to 13 bases. The CDR3 has 12 amino acids. The method was immunoSEQ multiplex PCR; TCRdb's version includes in-frame clones alone and lacks a portion of them. In the table there are under 1,100,000 clones, approximately 80% of which are singletons. The genes are TRBV15 and TRBJ1-5, with TRBD1 as a possible D gene (6 bases). Material: memory CD4+ T cells from PBMCs. Subset denoted: CD45RA-negative fraction. The source is a young man in good health. Some clones in this sample may be carry-over from other donors' samples. The CDR3 DNA is TGTGCCACTAACAGGGAGGGCCAGCCCCAGCATTTT. Translating it yields CATNREGQPQHF.